The next 30 T cell receptor beta chains were all read from a single sample in a study of CD8 T cells in Susac syndrome. When the RNA was reverse transcribed, random hexamers were used with an input of about 0.5 to 1 ug. TCRdb called the immunoSEQ multiplex PCR reads again in MiXCR, with one record for every CDR3 protein. Among some 130,000 distinct CDR3 sequences, around 80% were seen once, and the ten largest hold 0.5% to 0.65%. Source material: CD8+ T cells from PBMCs. These receptors all come from a human donor with multiple sclerosis.

This rearrangement joins TRBV3-1 to TRBJ2-3; the match to TRBD2 covers 11 bases. Trimming cost V 3 bases and J 2 bases; bases outside gene matches: 25. The CDR3 spans 23 residues. Looked up from germline, CDR1 is LGHDT and CDR2 is YNNKEL (reference sequence). The CDR3 DNA reads as TGTGCCAGCAGCCAGTTACTAGCGGGGGTTCCCGTTTTTAGAGGGTTGGTCACAGATACGCAGTATTTT. Amino acid sequence: CASSQLLAGVPVFRGLVTDTQYF.

The genes are TRBV27 and TRBJ2-3, with 12 nucleotides matching TRBD2. This CDR3 comprises 16 residues. The V segment lost 5 bases and the J segment 10 bases; nucleotides outside the gene matches: 13. CDR1 and CDR2 from the germline V gene are MNHEY and SMNVEV (reference sequence). The DNA of the CDR3 is TGTGCCAGCAGTCCCCAGGCTAGCGGGAGGGCCGGGGCGCAGTATTTT. It translates to CASSPQASGRAGAQYF.

This clonotype showed up just once. V is TRBV14 and J is TRBJ2-6; a weak D match, TRBD1 (6 bases). Germline-derived CDR1 and CDR2 are SGHDN and FVKESK. V lost 0 bases to trimming and J lost 4 bases, with 10 bases between them. This CDR3 has 16 amino acids. The CDR3 loop reads CASSQDQGSGANVLTF. The CDR3 nucleotides read TGTGCCAGCAGCCAAGATCAGGGGTCCGGGGCCAACGTCCTGACTTTC.

The chain recombines TRBV2 with TRBJ2-7; possibly TRBD1 or TRBD2 for D (5 bases each). V lost 8 bases to trimming and J lost 3 bases, with 8 bases between them. This CDR3 is 11 amino acids long. Germline-derived CDR1 and CDR2 are SNHLY and FYNNEI. CDR3 amino acids: CASGDDYEQYF. The CDR3 DNA is TGTGCCAGCGGGGACGACTACGAGCAGTACTTC. The variable domain in full, completed from reference TRBV2 and TRBJ2-7, reads EPEVTQTPSHQVTQMGQEVILRCVPISNHLYFYWYRQILGQKVEFLVSFYNNEISEKSEIFDDQFSVERPDGSNFTLKIRSTKLEDSAMYFCASGDDYEQYFGPGTRLTVT.

The chain has TRBV4-1 and TRBJ1-4, with D unclear. CDR3 length: 12 residues. Trimming shortened V by 0 bases and J by 4 bases, and 0 bases separated the two germline ends. Germline V gene sequence: CDR1 MGHRA, CDR2 YSYEKL. This chain's CDR3 is CASSQDNEKLFF. The CDR3 bases are TGCGCCAGCAGCCAAGATAATGAAAAACTGTTTTTT.

This clonotype came up a few times. The chain is built from TRBV7-2 and TRBJ1-1; D gene uncertain. Trimming removed 5 bases at V and 5 bases at J, with 6 bases between. From germline, CDR1 is SGHTA and CDR2 FQGNSA. The CDR3 has 11 amino acids. CDR3 sequence: CASSHGTEAFF. The CDR3 region has the DNA TGTGCCAGCAGCCACGGAACTGAAGCTTTCTTT.

The V and J genes are TRBV19 and TRBJ2-2; TRBD2 matches 7 bases. This CDR3 has 15 residues. With 3 bases clipped from V and 5 bases from J, the junction kept 6 bases outside the gene matches. Germline CDR1 LNHDA, CDR2 SQIVND (reference sequence). The CDR3 sequence: CASSIGWRGTGELFF. The CDR3 DNA reads TGTGCCAGTAGTATTGGTTGGCGGGGGACCGGGGAGCTGTTTTTT.

The chain joins TRBV7-2 to TRBJ1-5; 8 nucleotides match TRBD1. Germline values: CDR1 SGHTA, CDR2 FQGNSA. This CDR3 region has 17 residues. V trimming: 3 bases; J trimming: 5 bases; junction bases outside the gene matches: 12. Here the CDR3 reads CASSLGPGQGADQPQHF. DNA for the CDR3: TGTGCCAGCAGCTTGGGCCCCGGACAGGGAGCAGATCAGCCCCAGCATTTT.

The chain is built from TRBV19 and TRBJ2-1; 8 bases fit TRBD1. From germline, CDR1 is LNHDA and CDR2 SQIVND (reference sequence). This CDR3 has 12 amino acids. The J segment lost 4 bases and the V segment lost 10 bases, leaving 3 bases of the junction unmatched. CDR3: CAIRDRYNEQFF. The CDR3, as DNA: TGTGCCATCCGGGACAGGTACAATGAGCAGTTCTTC.

This sequence joins TRBV27 and TRBJ2-1; D may be TRBD1 or TRBD2 (5 bases each). CDR3 length: 15 residues. The germline CDR1 and CDR2 sequences are MNHEY and SMNVEV (reference sequence). Deletions cut 5 bases from V and 7 bases from J, with 18 bases between. The CDR3 is CASSPAAGTMNEQFF. The CDR3 region has the DNA TGTGCCAGCAGTCCCGCGGCAGGGACGATGAATGAGCAGTTCTTC.

The chain links TRBV13 to TRBJ2-5, with 10 bases aligning to TRBD1. The CDR3 sequence is 15 residues long. With V trimmed by 4 bases and J by 9 bases, 11 bases remained unmatched. Germline V gene lookup returns CDR1 PRHDT and CDR2 FYEKMQ (reference sequence). The CDR3 DNA reads as TGTGCCAGCAGCTCCACCGACAGGGGGCAGGAGGCCCAGTACTTC. Amino acids: CASSSTDRGQEAQYF.

The chain combines TRBV12-3 or TRBV12-4 with TRBJ2-1, with 9 bases that match TRBD1. V was clipped by 5 bases and J by 9 bases; unmatched bases: 20. This CDR3 contains 18 residues. The chain's CDR3 is CASSPTGQGTFIHGEQFF. CDR3 nucleotide sequence: TGTGCCAGCAGTCCTACTGGACAGGGGACGTTTATTCATGGTGAGCAGTTCTTC.

The table lists this clonotype with a few counts. The CDR3 sequence is CASSPGQGTGSPLHF. For the CDR3, the DNA is TGTGCCAGCAGCCCCGGACAGGGAACAGGATCACCCCTCCACTTT. J is TRBJ1-6 and V is TRBV5-6; 8 nucleotides match TRBD1. CDR3 length equals 15 residues. V was pared by 4 bases and J by 10 bases, with 10 bases of the junction left unmatched. Germline loops: CDR1 SGHDT, CDR2 YYEEEE.

This sequence joins TRBV12-3 or TRBV12-4 and TRBJ2-1; 8 bases map to TRBD2. The CDR3 runs to 18 residues. V shed 4 bases and J 6 bases; nucleotides not matched to a gene: 17. The CDR3 nucleotides read TGTGCCAGCAGTTGGATCCGGGGTAGCGGGAATAGGGGCAATGAGCAGTTCTTC. It is translated as CASSWIRGSGNRGNEQFF.

The chain uses TRBV29-1 and TRBJ2-2, with 11 nucleotides matching TRBD2. CDR1 and CDR2 (germline): SQVTM, ANQGSEA. The CDR3 runs to 14 residues. V trimming: 4 bases; J trimming: 5 bases; junction bases outside the gene matches: 3. CDR3 in amino acids: CSVASGGMTGELFF. In nucleotides, the CDR3 is TGCAGCGTTGCTAGCGGGGGGATGACCGGGGAGCTGTTTTTT.

V is TRBV2 and J is TRBJ2-1; 9 bases map to TRBD1. Looked up from germline, CDR1 is SNHLY and CDR2 is FYNNEI. J lost 0 bases, V lost 4 bases, and 4 bases had no gene match. The CDR3 has 16 residues. CDR3 residues: CASSGWTGVSYNEQFF. CDR3 nucleotide sequence: TGTGCCAGCAGTGGATGGACAGGGGTCTCCTACAATGAGCAGTTCTTC.

This rearrangement joins TRBV27 to TRBJ1-2; a weak D match, TRBD1 (5 bases). Trimming stripped 5 bases from V and 4 bases from J, with 23 bases between. The CDR3 has 17 residues. Per germline, CDR1 MNHEY and CDR2 SMNVEV (reference sequence). In DNA, the CDR3 is TGTGCCAGCAGTCCCCAGGTCGGGGTGGGGCAGTTCTATGGCTACACCTTC. Translation gives CASSPQVGVGQFYGYTF.

The chain combines TRBV24-1 with TRBJ2-1, with 12 bases fitting TRBD1. Germline values: CDR1 KGHDR, CDR2 SFDVKD. With V trimmed by 2 bases and J by 8 bases, 6 bases remained unmatched. This CDR3 region has 16 residues. The CDR3 nucleotides are TGTGCCACCAGTGATTACGACCGGGACAGGGGGCATGAGCAGTTCTTC. This sequence encodes CATSDYDRDRGHEQFF.

The chain uses TRBV5-5 and TRBJ2-7; possibly TRBD2 for D (6 bases). V dropped 0 bases and J dropped 0 bases, with 22 bases sitting between them. Looked up from germline, CDR1 is SGHKS and CDR2 is YYEKEE (reference sequence). This CDR3 contains 19 residues. The CDR3 loop is CASSLGGIRRTTSSYEQYV. Here the CDR3 DNA reads TGTGCCAGCAGCTTGGGCGGGATCCGACGGACCACAAGCTCCTACGAGCAGTACGTC.

This clonotype appeared a few times. The V gene is TRBV6-2 or TRBV6-3, the J gene TRBJ2-1, with D perhaps given as TRBD1 or TRBD2 (5 bases each). The CDR3 contains 13 residues. Germline V gene data show CDR1 as MNHEY and CDR2 as SVGEGT. V lost 1 base to trimming and J lost 7 bases, with 8 bases between them. DNA for the CDR3: TGTGCCAGCAGTTACTTGGGACCAAATGAGCAGTTCTTC. It specifies CASSYLGPNEQFF.

The chain couples TRBV6-2 or TRBV6-3 to TRBJ1-5; D not certain. V dropped 2 bases and J dropped 6 bases, with 11 bases sitting between them. Germline loops: CDR1 MNHEY, CDR2 SVGEGT. There are 14 residues in the CDR3. CDR3 residues: CASSYTRWGQPQHF. CDR3 DNA sequence: TGTGCCAGCAGTTACACACGCTGGGGTCAGCCCCAGCATTTT.

The V and J genes are TRBV14 and TRBJ1-1, with no clear D. Between the trimmed V and J ends, which lost 4 bases and 0 bases, there was a span of 12 bases. This CDR3 comprises 15 residues. Germline CDR1 reads SGHDN; CDR2 reads FVKESK. The CDR3 loop is CASSLAGRLNTEAFF. The CDR3 DNA reads as TGTGCCAGCAGCCTCGCCGGTCGACTGAACACTGAAGCTTTCTTT.

The chain combines TRBV2 with TRBJ2-2; TRBD2 matches 13 bases. The CDR3 is 17 residues long. CDR1 SNHLY and CDR2 FYNNEI come from the germline V gene. J was trimmed by 1 base and V by 7 bases; bases with no gene match: 6. CDR3 DNA sequence: TGTGCCAGCACCATAAGACTAGCGGGGGGGAACACCGGGGAGCTGTTTTTT. Amino acid sequence: CASTIRLAGGNTGELFF.

The V gene is TRBV5-1, the J gene TRBJ1-2; D uncertain. The V gene's germline CDR1 is SGHRS and CDR2 YFSETQ. CDR3 length: 13 residues. The V end lost 0 bases, the J end lost 0 bases, and 3 bases lay between the germline ends. DNA of the CDR3: TGCGCCAGCAGCTTGGAACCTAACTATGGCTACACCTTC. Its translation: CASSLEPNYGYTF.

The chain joins TRBV2 to TRBJ2-2; possible D gene TRBD1, 5 bases. The V and J ends lost 3 bases and 6 bases respectively, with 14 bases between them. Germline V gives CDR1 SNHLY, CDR2 FYNNEI. The CDR3 is made up of 15 amino acids. The CDR3 DNA reads TGTGCCAGCAGTGATGGCCAGGGTATCGCCGGGGAGCTGTTTTTT. It yields the protein CASSDGQGIAGELFF.

The V call is TRBV6-2 or TRBV6-3, the J call TRBJ2-1; 7 bases are shared with TRBD1. The germline CDR1 and CDR2 sequences are MNHEY and SVGEGT. This CDR3 contains 14 residues. Trimming removed 4 bases from V and 0 bases from J; junction bases left unmatched: 0. CDR3 loop: CASSSGGSYNEQFF. The CDR3 nucleotides read TGTGCCAGCAGTTCAGGGGGCTCCTACAATGAGCAGTTCTTC.

The chain is built from TRBV27 and TRBJ2-7; TRBD1 matches at 9 bases. The CDR3 consists of 15 residues. The junction had 9 bases not matched to a gene; V was cut back by 5 bases and J by 4 bases. In germline, CDR1 is MNHEY, CDR2 SMNVEV (reference sequence). CDR3 protein: CASSPRGTGRYEQYV. CDR3 DNA: TGTGCCAGCAGTCCCCGGGGGACAGGGAGGTACGAGCAGTACGTC.

The chain has TRBV19 and TRBJ1-1; perhaps TRBD1 as D (6 bases). The germline V and J ends were trimmed by 7 bases and 6 bases, with 12 bases remaining between them. This CDR3 is built from 12 residues. Germline V CDR1 and CDR2: LNHDA, SQIVND (reference sequence). CDR3 amino acids: CASTNGGAEAFF. As DNA, the CDR3 is TGTGCCAGTACCAATGGGGGCGCTGAAGCTTTCTTT.

The chain combines TRBV27 with TRBJ2-7, with D unresolved. Germline V lookup: CDR1 MNHEY, CDR2 SMNVEV (reference sequence). The V and J ends lost 4 bases and 5 bases respectively, with 12 bases between them. The CDR3 runs 13 residues. The CDR3 DNA sequence: TGTGCCAGCAGTTCAAACCCGTTGGACGAGCAGTACTTC. Amino acid sequence: CASSSNPLDEQYF.

The chain carries TRBV5-4 and TRBJ2-2; 9 nucleotides match TRBD1. This CDR3 spans 16 amino acids. The ends lost 4 bases at V and 4 bases at J; junction bases unmatched: 8. Germline CDR1 is SGHNT and CDR2 is YYREEE (reference sequence). CDR3 DNA sequence: TGTGCCAGCAGCGCCAACAGGGGGCTGGGCACCGGGGAGCTGTTTTTT. It is translated as CASSANRGLGTGELFF.